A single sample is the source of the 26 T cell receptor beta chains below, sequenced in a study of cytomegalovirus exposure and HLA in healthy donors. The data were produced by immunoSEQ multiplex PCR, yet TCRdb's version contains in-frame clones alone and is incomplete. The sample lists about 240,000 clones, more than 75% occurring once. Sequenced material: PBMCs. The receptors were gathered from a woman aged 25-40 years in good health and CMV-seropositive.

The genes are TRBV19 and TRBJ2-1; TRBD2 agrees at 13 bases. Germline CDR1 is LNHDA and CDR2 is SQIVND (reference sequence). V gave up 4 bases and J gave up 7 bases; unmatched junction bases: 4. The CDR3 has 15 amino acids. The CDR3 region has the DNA TGTGCCAGTAGTACGACTAGCGGGAGGTTAAATGAGCAGTTCTTC. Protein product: CASSTTSGRLNEQFF.

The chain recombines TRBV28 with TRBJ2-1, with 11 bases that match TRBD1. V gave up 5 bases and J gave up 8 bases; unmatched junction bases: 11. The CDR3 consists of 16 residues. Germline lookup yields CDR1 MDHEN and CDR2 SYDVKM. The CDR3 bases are TGTGCCAGCAGTCGATCCGGGACAGGGGGAGTCGATGAGCAGTTCTTC. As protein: CASSRSGTGGVDEQFF.

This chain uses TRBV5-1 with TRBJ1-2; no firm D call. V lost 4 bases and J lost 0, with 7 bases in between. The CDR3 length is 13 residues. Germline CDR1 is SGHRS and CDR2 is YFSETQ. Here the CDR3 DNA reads TGCGCCAGCAGCCTCGGTGCTAACTATGGCTACACCTTC. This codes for CASSLGANYGYTF. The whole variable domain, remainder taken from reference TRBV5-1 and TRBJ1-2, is KAGVTQTPRYLIKTRGQQVTLSCSPISGHRSVSWYQQTPGQGLQFLFEYFSETQRNKGNFPGRFSGRQFSNSRSEMNVSTLELGDSALYLCASSLGANYGYTFGSGTRLTVV.

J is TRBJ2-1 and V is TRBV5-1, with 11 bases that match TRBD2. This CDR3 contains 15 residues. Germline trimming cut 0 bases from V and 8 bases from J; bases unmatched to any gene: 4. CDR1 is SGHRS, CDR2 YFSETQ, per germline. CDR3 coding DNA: TGCGCCAGCAGCTTGGTAACTAGCGGGAGCCATGAGCAGTTCTTC. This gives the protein CASSLVTSGSHEQFF.

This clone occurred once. The CDR3 protein is CASSLASGSADTQYF. The CDR3 DNA follows: TGTGCCAGCAGCTTAGCTAGCGGGAGCGCAGATACGCAGTATTTT. The chain is built from TRBV11-2 and TRBJ2-3, with TRBD2 matching 10 bases. The CDR3 length is 15 residues. The germline V gene has CDR1 SGHAT and CDR2 FQNNGV. J lost 4 bases, V lost 1 base, and 2 bases had no gene match.

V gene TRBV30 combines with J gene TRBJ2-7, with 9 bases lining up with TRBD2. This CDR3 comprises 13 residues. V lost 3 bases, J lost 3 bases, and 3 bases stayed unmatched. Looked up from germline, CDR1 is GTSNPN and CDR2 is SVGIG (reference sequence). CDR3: CAWRSGGNYEQYF. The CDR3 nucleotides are TGTGCCTGGAGAAGCGGGGGGAACTACGAGCAGTACTTC.

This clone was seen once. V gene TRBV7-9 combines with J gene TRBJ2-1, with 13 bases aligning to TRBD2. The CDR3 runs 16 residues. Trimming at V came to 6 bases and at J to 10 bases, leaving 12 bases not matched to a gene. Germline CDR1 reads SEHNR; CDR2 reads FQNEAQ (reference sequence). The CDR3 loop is CASSRQTSGRGGEQFF. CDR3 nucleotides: TGTGCCAGCAGTCGGCAAACTAGCGGGAGGGGTGGCGAGCAGTTCTTC.

CDR3 in amino acids: CASSLEGRLPQHF. In nucleotides, the CDR3 is TGCGCCAGCAGCTTGGAAGGGAGGCTGCCCCAGCATTTT. The rearrangement links TRBV5-1 to TRBJ1-5; no reliable D call. The CDR3 extends over 13 amino acids. Germline V gene lookup returns CDR1 SGHRS and CDR2 YFSETQ. The V and J ends lost 0 bases and 9 bases respectively, with 10 bases between them.

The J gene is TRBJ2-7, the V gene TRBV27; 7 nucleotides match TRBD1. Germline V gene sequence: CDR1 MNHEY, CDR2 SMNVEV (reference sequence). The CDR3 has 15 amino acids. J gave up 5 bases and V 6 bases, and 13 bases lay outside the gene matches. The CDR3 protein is CASSAEGQLLDEQYF. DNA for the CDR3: TGTGCCAGCAGCGCAGAGGGACAGTTGTTAGACGAGCAGTACTTC.

The DNA for the CDR3 is TGTGCCAGCAGCCCCGAGGTGGGGAGCTATGGCTACACCTTC. It yields the protein CASSPEVGSYGYTF. V usage is TRBV2 and J usage is TRBJ1-2; no clear D gene. Germline V lookup: CDR1 SNHLY, CDR2 FYNNEI. The CDR3 length is 14 residues. Trimming shortened V by 6 bases and J by 4 bases, and 15 bases separated the two germline ends.

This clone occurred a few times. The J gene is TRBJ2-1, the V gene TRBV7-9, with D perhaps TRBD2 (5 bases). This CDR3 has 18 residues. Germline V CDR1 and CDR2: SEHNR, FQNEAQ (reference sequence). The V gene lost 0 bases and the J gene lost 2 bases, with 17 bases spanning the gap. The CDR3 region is CASSLAPVGRMTYNEQFF. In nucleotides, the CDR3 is TGTGCCAGCAGCTTAGCCCCTGTTGGGAGAATGACCTACAATGAGCAGTTCTTC.

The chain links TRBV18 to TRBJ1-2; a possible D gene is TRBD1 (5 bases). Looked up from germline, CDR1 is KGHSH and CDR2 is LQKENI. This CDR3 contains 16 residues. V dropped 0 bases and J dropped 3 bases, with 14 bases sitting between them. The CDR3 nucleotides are TGTGCCAGCTCACCACCGGGATTTGACAGCCACTATGGCTACACCTTC. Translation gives CASSPPGFDSHYGYTF.

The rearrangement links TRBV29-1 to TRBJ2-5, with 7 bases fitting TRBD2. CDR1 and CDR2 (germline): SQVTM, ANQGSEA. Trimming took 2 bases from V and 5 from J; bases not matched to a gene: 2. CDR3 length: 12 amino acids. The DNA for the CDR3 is TGCAGCGTTGAATCCGGGGGGGAGACCCAGTACTTC. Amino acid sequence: CSVESGGETQYF.

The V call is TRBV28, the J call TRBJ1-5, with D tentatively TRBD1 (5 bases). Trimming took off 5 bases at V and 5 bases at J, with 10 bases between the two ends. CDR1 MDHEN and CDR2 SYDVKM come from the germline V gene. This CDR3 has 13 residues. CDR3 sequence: CASSIAGYQPQHF. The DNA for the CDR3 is TGTGCCAGCAGTATAGCAGGGTATCAGCCCCAGCATTTT.

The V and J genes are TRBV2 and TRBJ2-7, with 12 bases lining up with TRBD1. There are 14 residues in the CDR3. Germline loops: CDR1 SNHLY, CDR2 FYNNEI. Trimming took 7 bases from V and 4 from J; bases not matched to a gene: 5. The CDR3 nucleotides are TGTGCCAGCAAACCGGGACAGGGGGCGTACGAGCAGTACTTC. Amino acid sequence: CASKPGQGAYEQYF.

The CDR3 loop reads CASSEMRLQFF. Here the CDR3 DNA reads TGTGCCAGCAGTGAAATGCGGTTGCAGTTCTTC. This rearrangement joins TRBV6-5 to TRBJ2-1; no reliable D call. V shed 5 bases and J shed 12 bases, with 11 bases lying between them. The CDR3 contains 11 residues. CDR1 is MNHEY, CDR2 SVGAGI, per germline.

CDR3 sequence (DNA): TGTGCCAGCAGTTTAGGGGTGTGGCGGGAAGGGACAGATACGCAGTATTTT. Amino acid sequence: CASSLGVWREGTDTQYF. The chain joins TRBV28 to TRBJ2-3, with D maybe TRBD2 (6 bases). Germline assignment: CDR1 MDHEN and CDR2 SYDVKM. The length of the CDR3 is 17 residues. Trimming shortened V by 2 bases and J by 3 bases, and 18 bases separated the two germline ends. The complete variable domain, with remaining parts taken from reference TRBV28 and TRBJ2-3, reads DVKVTQSSRYLVKRTGEKVFLECVQDMDHENMFWYRQDPGLGLRLIYFSYDVKMKEKGDIPEGYSVSREKKERFSLILESASTNQTSMYLCASSLGVWREGTDTQYFGPGTRLTVL.

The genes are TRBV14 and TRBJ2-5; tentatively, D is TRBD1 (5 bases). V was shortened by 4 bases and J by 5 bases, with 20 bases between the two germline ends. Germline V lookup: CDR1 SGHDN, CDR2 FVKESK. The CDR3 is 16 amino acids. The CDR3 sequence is CASSPKVGATFETQYF. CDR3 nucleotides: TGTGCCAGCAGCCCTAAAGTAGGGGCCACCTTCGAGACCCAGTACTTC.

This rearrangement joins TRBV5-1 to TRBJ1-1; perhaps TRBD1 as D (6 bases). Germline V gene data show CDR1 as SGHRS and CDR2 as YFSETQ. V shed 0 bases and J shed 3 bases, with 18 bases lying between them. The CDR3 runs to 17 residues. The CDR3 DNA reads TGCGCCAGCAGCTTGGCAGGACAGCGATGGACGGACACTGAAGCTTTCTTT. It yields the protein CASSLAGQRWTDTEAFF.

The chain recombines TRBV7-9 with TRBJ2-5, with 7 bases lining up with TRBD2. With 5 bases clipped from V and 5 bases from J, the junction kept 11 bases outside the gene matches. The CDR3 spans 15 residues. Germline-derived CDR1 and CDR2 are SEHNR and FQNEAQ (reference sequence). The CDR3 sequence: CASSMGLPSGETQYF. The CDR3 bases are TGTGCCAGCAGCATGGGACTACCCAGCGGGGAGACCCAGTACTTC.

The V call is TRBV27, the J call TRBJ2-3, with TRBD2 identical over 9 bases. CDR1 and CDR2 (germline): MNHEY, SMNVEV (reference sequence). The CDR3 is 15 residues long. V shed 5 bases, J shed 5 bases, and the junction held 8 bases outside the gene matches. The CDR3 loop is CASSNIAGDGDTQYF. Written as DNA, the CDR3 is TGTGCCAGCAGTAACATAGCGGGAGACGGAGATACGCAGTATTTT.

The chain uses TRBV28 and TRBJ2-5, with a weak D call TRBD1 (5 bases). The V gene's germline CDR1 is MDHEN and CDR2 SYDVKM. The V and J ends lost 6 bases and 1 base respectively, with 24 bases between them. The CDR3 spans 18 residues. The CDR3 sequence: CASSPDLPRVASQETQYF. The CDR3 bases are TGTGCCAGCAGCCCTGACCTCCCCAGGGTGGCTAGCCAAGAGACCCAGTACTTC.

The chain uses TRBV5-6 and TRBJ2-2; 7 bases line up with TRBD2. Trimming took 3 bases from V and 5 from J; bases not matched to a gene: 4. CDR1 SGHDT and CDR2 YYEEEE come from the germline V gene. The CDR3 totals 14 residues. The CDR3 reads CASSWLAETGELFF. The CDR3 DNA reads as TGTGCCAGCAGCTGGCTAGCGGAGACCGGGGAGCTGTTTTTT.

CDR3 in amino acids: CASSGETSGTNSYEQYF. CDR3 nucleotides: TGTGCCAGCAGTGGTGAGACCTCCGGGACAAACTCCTACGAGCAGTACTTC. This sequence joins TRBV2 and TRBJ2-7; weak D call: TRBD1 (6 bases). CDR1 and CDR2 (germline): SNHLY, FYNNEI. The CDR3 length is 17 residues. Trimming removed 4 bases at V and 0 bases at J, with 19 bases between. Full variable domain (remainder filled in from reference TRBV2 and TRBJ2-7): EPEVTQTPSHQVTQMGQEVILRCVPISNHLYFYWYRQILGQKVEFLVSFYNNEISEKSEIFDDQFSVERPDGSNFTLKIRSTKLEDSAMYFCASSGETSGTNSYEQYFGPGTRLTVT.

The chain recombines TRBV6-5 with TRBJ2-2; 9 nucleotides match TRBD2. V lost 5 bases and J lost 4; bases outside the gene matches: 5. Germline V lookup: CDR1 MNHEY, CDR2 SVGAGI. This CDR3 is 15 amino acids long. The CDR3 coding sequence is TGTGCCAGCAGTAATAGCGGGAGAGGCACCGGGGAGCTGTTTTTT. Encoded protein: CASSNSGRGTGELFF.

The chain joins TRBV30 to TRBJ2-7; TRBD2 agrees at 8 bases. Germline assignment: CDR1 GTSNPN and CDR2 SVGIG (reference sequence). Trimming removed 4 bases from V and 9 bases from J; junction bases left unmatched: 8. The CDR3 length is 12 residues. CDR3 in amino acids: CAWTSGQKRQYF. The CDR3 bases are TGTGCCTGGACTAGCGGGCAAAAACGGCAGTACTTC.